This TCR beta chain was sequenced in a study of T-cell reconstitution after alpha-beta-depleted transplantation in children. This clonotype was observed at least ten times. As it was prepared, the TCRbeta library received unique molecular identifiers. TCRdb analysed the PCR reads with MiXCR anew, one entry per CDR3 protein. The sample shows some 240,000 distinct CDR3 sequences, around 12% of them seen only once. The CDR3 is made up of 12 amino acids. Germline V gene sequence: CDR1 MNHNY, CDR2 SVGAGI (reference sequence). V was trimmed by 7 bases and J by 8 bases, leaving 11 bases between them. J is TRBJ1-4 and V is TRBV6-6, with D unclear. This TCR derives from a human donor who donated a stem cell graft to a child with acute lymphoblastic leukemia. The starting material was PBMCs from the stem cell graft donor, obtained from the stem cell graft. The CDR3 sequence: CASTHLREKLFF. DNA of the CDR3: TGTGCCAGCACCCACTTAAGGGAAAAACTGTTTTTT.